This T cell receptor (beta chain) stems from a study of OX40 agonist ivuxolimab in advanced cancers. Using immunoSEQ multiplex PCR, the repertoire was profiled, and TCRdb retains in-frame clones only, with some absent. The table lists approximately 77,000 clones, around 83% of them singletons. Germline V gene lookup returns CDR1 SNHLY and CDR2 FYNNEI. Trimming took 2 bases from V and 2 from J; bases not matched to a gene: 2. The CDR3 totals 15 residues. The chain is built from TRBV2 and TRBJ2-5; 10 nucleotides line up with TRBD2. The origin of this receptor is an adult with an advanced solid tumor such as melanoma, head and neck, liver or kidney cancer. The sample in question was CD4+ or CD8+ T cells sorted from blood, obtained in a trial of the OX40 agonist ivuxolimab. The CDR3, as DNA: TGTGCCAGCAGTGAACTAGCGGGAGTTCAAGAGACCCAGTACTTC. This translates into CASSELAGVQETQYF.